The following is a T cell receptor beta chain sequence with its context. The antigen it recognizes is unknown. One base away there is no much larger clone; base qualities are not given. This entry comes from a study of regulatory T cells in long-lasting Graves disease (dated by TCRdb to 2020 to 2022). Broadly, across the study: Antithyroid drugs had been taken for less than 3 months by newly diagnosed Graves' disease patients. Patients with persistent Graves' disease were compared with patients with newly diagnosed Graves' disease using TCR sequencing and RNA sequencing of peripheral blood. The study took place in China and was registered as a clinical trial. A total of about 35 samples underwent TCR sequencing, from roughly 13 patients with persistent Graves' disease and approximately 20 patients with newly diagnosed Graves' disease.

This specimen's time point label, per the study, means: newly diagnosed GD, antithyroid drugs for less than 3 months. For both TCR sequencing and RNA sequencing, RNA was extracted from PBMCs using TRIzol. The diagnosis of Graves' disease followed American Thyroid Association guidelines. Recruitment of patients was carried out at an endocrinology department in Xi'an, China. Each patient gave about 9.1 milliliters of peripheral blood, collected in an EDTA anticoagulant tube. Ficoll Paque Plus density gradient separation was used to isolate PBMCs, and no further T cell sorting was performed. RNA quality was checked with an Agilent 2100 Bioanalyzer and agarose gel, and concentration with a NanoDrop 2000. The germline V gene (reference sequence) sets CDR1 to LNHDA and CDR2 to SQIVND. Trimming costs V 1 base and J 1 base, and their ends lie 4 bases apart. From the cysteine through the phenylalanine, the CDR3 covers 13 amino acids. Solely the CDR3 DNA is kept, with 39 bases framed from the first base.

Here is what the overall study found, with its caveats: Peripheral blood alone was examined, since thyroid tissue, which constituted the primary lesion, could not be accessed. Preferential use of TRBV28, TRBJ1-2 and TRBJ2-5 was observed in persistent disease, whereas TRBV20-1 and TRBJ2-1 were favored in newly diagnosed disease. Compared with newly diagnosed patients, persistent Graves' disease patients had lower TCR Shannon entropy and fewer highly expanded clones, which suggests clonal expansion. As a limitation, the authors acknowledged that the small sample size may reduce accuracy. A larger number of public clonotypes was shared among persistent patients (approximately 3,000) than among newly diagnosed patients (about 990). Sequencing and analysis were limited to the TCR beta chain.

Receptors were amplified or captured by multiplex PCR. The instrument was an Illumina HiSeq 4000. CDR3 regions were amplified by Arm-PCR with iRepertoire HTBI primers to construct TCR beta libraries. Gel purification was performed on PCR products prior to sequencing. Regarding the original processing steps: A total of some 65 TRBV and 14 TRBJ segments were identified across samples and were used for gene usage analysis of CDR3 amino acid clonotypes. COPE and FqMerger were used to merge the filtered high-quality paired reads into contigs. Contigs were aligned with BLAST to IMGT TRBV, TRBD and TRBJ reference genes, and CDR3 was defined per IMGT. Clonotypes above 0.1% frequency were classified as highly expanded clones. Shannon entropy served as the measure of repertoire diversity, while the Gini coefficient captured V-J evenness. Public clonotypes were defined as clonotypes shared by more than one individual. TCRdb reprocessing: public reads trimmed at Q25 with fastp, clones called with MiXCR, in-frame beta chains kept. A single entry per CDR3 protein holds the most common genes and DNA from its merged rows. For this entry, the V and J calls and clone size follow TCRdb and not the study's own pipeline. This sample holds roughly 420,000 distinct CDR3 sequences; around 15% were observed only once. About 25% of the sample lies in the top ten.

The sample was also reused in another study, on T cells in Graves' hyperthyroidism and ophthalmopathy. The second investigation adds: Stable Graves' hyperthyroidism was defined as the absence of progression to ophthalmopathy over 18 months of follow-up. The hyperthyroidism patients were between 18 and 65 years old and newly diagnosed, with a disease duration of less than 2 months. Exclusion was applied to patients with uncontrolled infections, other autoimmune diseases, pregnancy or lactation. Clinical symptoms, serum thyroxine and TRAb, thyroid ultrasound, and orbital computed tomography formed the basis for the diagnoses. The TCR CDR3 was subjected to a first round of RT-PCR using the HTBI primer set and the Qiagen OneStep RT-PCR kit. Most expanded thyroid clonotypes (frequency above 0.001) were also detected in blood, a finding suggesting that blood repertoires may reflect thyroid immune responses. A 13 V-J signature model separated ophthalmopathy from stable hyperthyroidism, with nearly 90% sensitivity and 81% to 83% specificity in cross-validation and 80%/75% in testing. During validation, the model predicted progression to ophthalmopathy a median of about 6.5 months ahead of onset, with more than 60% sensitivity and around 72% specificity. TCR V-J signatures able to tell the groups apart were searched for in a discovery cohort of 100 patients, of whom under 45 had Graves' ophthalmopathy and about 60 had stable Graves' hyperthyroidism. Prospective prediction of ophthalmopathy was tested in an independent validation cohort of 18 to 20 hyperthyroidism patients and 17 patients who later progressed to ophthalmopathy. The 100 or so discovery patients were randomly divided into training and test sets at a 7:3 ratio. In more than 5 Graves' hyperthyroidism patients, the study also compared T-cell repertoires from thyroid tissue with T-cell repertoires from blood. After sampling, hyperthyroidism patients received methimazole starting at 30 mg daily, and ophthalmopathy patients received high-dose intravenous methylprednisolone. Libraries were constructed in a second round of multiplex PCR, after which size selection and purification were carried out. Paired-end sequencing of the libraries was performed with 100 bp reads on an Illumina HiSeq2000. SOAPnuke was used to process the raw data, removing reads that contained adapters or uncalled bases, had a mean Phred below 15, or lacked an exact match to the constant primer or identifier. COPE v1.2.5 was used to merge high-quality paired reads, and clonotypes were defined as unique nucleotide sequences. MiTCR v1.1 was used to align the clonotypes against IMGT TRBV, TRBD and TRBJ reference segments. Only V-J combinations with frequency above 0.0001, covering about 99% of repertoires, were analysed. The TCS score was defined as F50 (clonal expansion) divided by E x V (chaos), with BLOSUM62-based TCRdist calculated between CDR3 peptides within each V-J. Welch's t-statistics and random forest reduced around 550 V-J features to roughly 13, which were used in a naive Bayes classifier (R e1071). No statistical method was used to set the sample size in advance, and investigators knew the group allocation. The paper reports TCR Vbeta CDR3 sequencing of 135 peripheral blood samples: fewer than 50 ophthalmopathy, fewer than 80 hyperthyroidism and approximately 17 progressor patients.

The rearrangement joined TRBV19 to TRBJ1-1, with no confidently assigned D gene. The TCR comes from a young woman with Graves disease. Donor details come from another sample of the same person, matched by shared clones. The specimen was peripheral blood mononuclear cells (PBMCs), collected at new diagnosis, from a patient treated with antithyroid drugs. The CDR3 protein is CASSIGKNTEAFF. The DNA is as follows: TGTGCCAGTAGTATAGGCAAGAACACTGAAGCTTTCTTT.